Sequencing of this T cell receptor (beta chain) was carried out in a study of regulatory T cells in long-lasting Graves disease. Turning to the study itself: New Graves' disease cases had less than 3 months of antithyroid drugs.

This clonotype has only a few counts. The antigen is not known. Germline and junction disagree at one end, which may indicate a read error. Findings of the study overall: Having only a small sample size may have limited accuracy. Among samples with persistent disease, TRBV28, TRBJ1-2 and TRBJ2-5 were favored. Researchers reported studying only peripheral blood, not thyroid tissue.

This CDR3 contains 16 residues. Germline CDR1 and CDR2: LNHDA and SQIVND (reference sequence). Described time point: newly diagnosed GD, antithyroid drugs for less than 3 months. Making the TCR library involved RNA that had been extracted from PBMCs. Arm-PCR of CDR3 regions and iRepertoire HTBI primers were the basis on which TCR beta libraries were built. TCRdb itself ran the multiplex PCR reads through MiXCR, one entry per CDR3 protein. The sample holds a few hundred thousand distinct CDR3 sequences; 16% are singletons and the top ten take 25% to 30%. These records were also assigned to another study, of T cells in Graves' hyperthyroidism and ophthalmopathy.

V usage is TRBV19 and J usage is TRBJ2-1; D is unclear. The TCR sequence derives from a man in his forties with Graves disease. This sample comprised peripheral blood mononuclear cells (PBMCs), obtained at new diagnosis, from a patient treated with antithyroid drugs. DNA of the CDR3: TGTGCCAGTAGTCTAGATCCAACGATCTCCTACAATGAGCAGTTCTTC. This encodes CASSLDPTISYNEQFF.